Listed here is a single TCR beta chain. This sample is drawn from a study of shared clonotypes between healthy human individuals. On the study more broadly: Contributing individuals were two females and a few males aged 18 to 49.

Assay used: immunoSEQ multiplex PCR; TCRdb lists only in-frame clones, some missing. The sample shows some 320,000 clones, around 90% of them seen only once. Sequenced input: memory CD8+ T cells sorted from blood. Subset here: CD45RO+ cells pooled with CCR7-negative TemRA cells. This TCR came from a man younger than 35 in good health.

The CDR3 coding sequence is TGTGCCAGCAGCCAGGGAGCTTTCTTT. Protein product: CASSQGAFF. The chain combines TRBV14 with TRBJ1-1; D uncertain. Germline CDR1 is SGHDN and CDR2 is FVKESK. The CDR3 is 9 amino acids. V was cut by 3 bases and J by 10 bases, with 3 bases left in between.